Below, one T cell receptor beta chain is given with its context. The antigen remains undetermined. Other DNA sequences in this sample translate to the same CDR3. CD45RO negativity and positive selection for CCR7 defined naive CD8 cells, a population that excluded terminally differentiated effector memory CD45RA+ cells. This specimen comes from a study of shared clonotypes between healthy human individuals. The study's findings and limits: As a rule, naive subsets had a larger estimated richness than memory subsets.

Per the germline V gene, CDR1 is LNHNV and CDR2 is YYDKDF (reference sequence). V was pared by 3 bases and J by 6 bases, with 9 bases between. This CDR3 is built from 13 residues. Deep-level assay runs were performed. Sequencing was performed with immunoSEQ multiplex PCR; in TCRdb, only in-frame clones are kept and a portion is missing. The sample shows about 2.1 million clones, just under 95% of them seen only once. The chain joins TRBV15 to TRBJ2-1; perhaps TRBD1 as D (6 bases). The sequenced sample consisted of naive CD8+ T cells from PBMCs. This clonotype originated in a man younger than 35 in good health. Some clones in this sample may be carry-over from other donors' samples. In DNA, the CDR3 is TGTGCCACCAGCAGGGCACAGGGCAATGAGCAGTTCTTC. Its protein is CATSRAQGNEQFF.